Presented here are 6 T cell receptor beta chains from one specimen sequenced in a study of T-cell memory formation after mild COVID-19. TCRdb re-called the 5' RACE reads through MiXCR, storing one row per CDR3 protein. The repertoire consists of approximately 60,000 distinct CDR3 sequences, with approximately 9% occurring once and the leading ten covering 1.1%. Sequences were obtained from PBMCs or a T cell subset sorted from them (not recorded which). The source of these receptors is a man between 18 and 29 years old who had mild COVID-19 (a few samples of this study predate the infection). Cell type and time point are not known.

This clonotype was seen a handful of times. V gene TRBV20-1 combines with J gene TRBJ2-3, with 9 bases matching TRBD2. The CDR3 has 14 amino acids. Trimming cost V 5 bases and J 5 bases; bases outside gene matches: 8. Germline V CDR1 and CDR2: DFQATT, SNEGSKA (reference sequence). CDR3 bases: TGCAGTGCTCATGATAGCGGGAGTGGAGATACGCAGTATTTT. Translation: CSAHDSGSGDTQYF.

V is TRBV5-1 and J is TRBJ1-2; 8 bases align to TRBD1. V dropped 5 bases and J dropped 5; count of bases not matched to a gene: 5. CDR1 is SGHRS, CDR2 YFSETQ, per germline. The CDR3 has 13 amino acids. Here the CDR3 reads CASRIRQGYGYTF. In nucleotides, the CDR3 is TGCGCCAGCAGAATCCGACAGGGGTATGGCTACACCTTC.

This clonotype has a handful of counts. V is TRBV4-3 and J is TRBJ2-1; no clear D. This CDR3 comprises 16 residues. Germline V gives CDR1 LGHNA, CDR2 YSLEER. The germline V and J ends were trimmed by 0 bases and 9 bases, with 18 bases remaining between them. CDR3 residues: CASSQDPVGSSGEQFF. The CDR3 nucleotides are TGCGCCAGCAGCCAAGATCCGGTAGGGTCGTCGGGTGAGCAGTTCTTC.

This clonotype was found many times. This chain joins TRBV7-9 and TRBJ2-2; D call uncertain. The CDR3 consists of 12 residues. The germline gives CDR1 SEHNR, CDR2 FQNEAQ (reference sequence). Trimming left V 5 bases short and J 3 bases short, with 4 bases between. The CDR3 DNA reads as TGTGCCAGCAGCCTAGACACCGGGGAGCTGTTTTTT. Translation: CASSLDTGELFF.

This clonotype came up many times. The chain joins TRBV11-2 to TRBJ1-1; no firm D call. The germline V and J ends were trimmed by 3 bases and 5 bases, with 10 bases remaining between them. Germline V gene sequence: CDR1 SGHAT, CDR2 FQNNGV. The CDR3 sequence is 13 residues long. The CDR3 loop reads CASSFSRATEAFF. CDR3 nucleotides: TGTGCCAGCAGCTTTAGTCGGGCAACTGAAGCTTTCTTT.

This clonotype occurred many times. The CDR3 protein is CASSLLSGGAGELFF. The CDR3, as DNA: TGTGCCAGCAGCTTGCTTAGCGGGGGAGCCGGGGAGCTGTTTTTT. The chain uses TRBV5-6 and TRBJ2-2; 9 nucleotides match TRBD2. This CDR3 has 15 amino acids. The V segment lost 1 base and the J segment 6 bases; nucleotides outside the gene matches: 4. In germline, CDR1 is SGHDT, CDR2 YYEEEE. The whole variable domain, filled in from reference TRBV5-6 and TRBJ2-2, reads DAGVTQSPTHLIKTRGQQVTLRCSPKSGHDTVSWYQQALGQGPQFIFQYYEEEERQRGNFPDRFSGHQFPNYSSELNVNALLLGDSALYLCASSLLSGGAGELFFGEGSRLTVL.